This T cell receptor (beta chain) emerged from a study of blood T cells in healthy people across ages. Alongside a J-beta primer mix, a sample-barcoded 5' primer served in a second PCR lasting 7 to 11 cycles. TCRdb recomputed calls from the 5' RACE reads with MiXCR, one row per CDR3 protein. The sample holds hundreds of thousands of distinct CDR3 sequences, more than 40% seen once. This CDR3 is 18 amino acids long. V was clipped by 6 bases and J by 0 bases, with 21 bases between them. Germline V gene lookup returns CDR1 MNHNS and CDR2 SASEGT. This clonotype has only a few counts. The source material was blood. The receptor was isolated from a man between 60 and 75 years old in good health. V and J are TRBV6-1 and TRBJ2-4; D gene ambiguous. The CDR3 region is CASRPYDTGTLAKNIQYF. In DNA form, the CDR3 reads TGTGCCAGCAGACCTTATGACACCGGTACTTTAGCCAAAAACATTCAGTACTTC.